This T cell receptor (beta chain) was documented in a study of T cells in localized non-small cell lung cancer. Trimming shortened V by 0 bases and J by 3 bases, and 14 bases separated the two germline ends. CDR3 size: 16 residues. The V gene's germline CDR1 is MNHGY and CDR2 SAAAGT. Clones were read by immunoSEQ multiplex PCR, and TCRdb kept only the in-frame ones, dropping some. This sample yields roughly 1,900 clones, of which about 18% are seen a single time; 20% to 25% belongs to the top ten. The source material was lung tumor tissue, sampled before any cancer treatment. The genes are TRBV6-8 and TRBJ1-2; D uncertain. The source of this sequence is a man between 40 and 70 years old with stage I lung adenocarcinoma. The CDR3 bases are TGTGCCAGCAGTTACTCGTCTCCGGGGTGGGACTATGGCTACACCTTC. This gives the protein CASSYSSPGWDYGYTF.